These 20 T cell receptor beta chains originate from one sample sequenced in a study of chemoradiotherapy in HPV16-positive cancers. Assay: immunoSEQ multiplex PCR; the TCRdb copy retains only in-frame clones and omits some. This table holds about 1,000 clones, around 92% found once. This material consisted of tumor tissue, taken from a patient who underwent chemoradiotherapy. The receptors stem from a human donor with HPV-associated anogenital cancer.

The gene calls are TRBV10-3 and TRBJ2-1; D unresolved. Trimming removed 6 bases at V and 10 bases at J, with 10 bases between. Germline lookup yields CDR1 ENHRY and CDR2 SYGVKD. This CDR3 spans 11 amino acids. CDR3 protein: CAISESWEQFF. CDR3 DNA: TGTGCCATCAGCGAGAGTTGGGAGCAGTTCTTC.

The chain couples TRBV6-1 to TRBJ2-3; 12 bases are a match to TRBD2. V was clipped by 4 bases and J by 1 base; unmatched bases: 0. Germline CDR1 and CDR2: MNHNS and SASEGT. The CDR3 is 15 residues long. The CDR3 sequence: CASSGLAGGTDTQYF. In nucleotides, the CDR3 is TGTGCCAGCAGTGGACTAGCGGGGGGCACAGATACGCAGTATTTT.

This clone was counted a single time. This chain connects TRBV6-1 to TRBJ2-2; TRBD1 matches at 7 bases. Per the germline V gene, CDR1 is MNHNS and CDR2 is SASEGT. The CDR3 extends over 12 amino acids. V was pared by 5 bases and J by 8 bases, with 2 bases of the junction left unmatched. The CDR3 DNA reads as TGTGCCAGCAGTAGACAGGGAGGGGAGCTGTTTTTT. Its translation is CASSRQGGELFF.

The chain has TRBV7-6 and TRBJ1-1; tentatively, D is TRBD1 (5 bases). The CDR3 is 15 amino acids. Germline CDR1 SGHVS, CDR2 FNYEAQ. V lost 2 bases and J lost 4, with 14 bases in between. CDR3 amino acids: CASSLSQGWGTEAFF. The CDR3 nucleotides read TGTGCCAGCAGCTTAAGTCAGGGTTGGGGCACTGAAGCTTTCTTT. Variable domain in full (rest from reference TRBV7-6 and TRBJ1-1): GAGVSQSPRYKVTKRGQDVALRCDPISGHVSLYWYRQALGQGPEFLTYFNYEAQQDKSGLPNDRFSAERPEGSISTLTIQRTEQRDSAMYRCASSLSQGWGTEAFFGQGTRLTVV.

The chain carries TRBV6-4 and TRBJ2-1, with 12 bases matching TRBD1. There are 14 residues in the CDR3. Germline assignment: CDR1 MRHNA and CDR2 SNTAGT. The V gene end was trimmed by 3 bases and the J gene end by 7 bases; junction bases not matched to a gene: 1. As DNA, the CDR3 is TGTGCCAGCAGTGAGGGACAGGGGGCGAATGAGCAGTTCTTC. Translating it yields CASSEGQGANEQFF.

V usage is TRBV5-6 and J usage is TRBJ2-1, with a tentative D call TRBD2 (6 bases). Trimming took off 0 bases at V and 1 base at J, with 11 bases between the two ends. The CDR3 extends over 16 amino acids. The germline CDR1 and CDR2 sequences are SGHDT and YYEEEE. The CDR3 DNA reads TGTGCCAGCAGCTTGGTCTCTAGCGTATCCTACAATGAGCAGTTCTTC. Translation: CASSLVSSVSYNEQFF.

This rearrangement joins TRBV18 to TRBJ2-5; 9 bases line up with TRBD1. CDR1 is KGHSH, CDR2 LQKENI, per germline. V was pared by 6 bases and J by 5 bases, with 4 bases of the junction left unmatched. The CDR3 has 13 residues. The CDR3 region has the DNA TGTGCCAGCTCTCTCGGACAGGGGGAGACCCAGTACTTC. This sequence encodes CASSLGQGETQYF. Full variable domain (outside the CDR3, taken from reference TRBV18 and TRBJ2-5): NAGVMQNPRHLVRRRGQEARLRCSPMKGHSHVYWYRQLPEEGLKFMVYLQKENIIDESGMPKERFSAEFPKEGPSILRIQQVVRGDSAAYFCASSLGQGETQYFGPGTRLLVL.

The rearrangement links TRBV7-9 to TRBJ1-1; tentative D call: TRBD1 (5 bases). The CDR3 contains 12 residues. Germline CDR1 reads SEHNR; CDR2 reads FQNEAQ (reference sequence). V shed 5 bases and J shed 4 bases, with 8 bases lying between them. CDR3 residues: CASSPDSTEAFF. The DNA of the CDR3 is TGTGCCAGCAGCCCCGACAGCACTGAAGCTTTCTTT.

This sequence joins TRBV7-2 and TRBJ2-2; unclear D gene. The length of the CDR3 is 13 residues. Trimming took off 1 base at V and 6 bases at J, with 6 bases between the two ends. The germline V gene has CDR1 SGHTA and CDR2 FQGNSA. CDR3 coding DNA: TGTGCCAGCAGCTTAGTGGTTCCCGGGGAGCTGTTTTTT. It specifies CASSLVVPGELFF.

The chain uses TRBV4-2 and TRBJ2-1, with 8 bases that match TRBD2. The length of the CDR3 is 15 residues. Germline assignment: CDR1 LGHNA and CDR2 YNFKEQ. Trimming at V came to 0 bases and at J to 3 bases, leaving 1 base not matched to a gene. The CDR3 region has the DNA TGTGCCAGCAGCCAAGATAGCGGGGACTACAATGAGCAGTTCTTC. The encoded protein is CASSQDSGDYNEQFF.

Notes on this clone: Other DNA sequences of this sample code for an identical CDR3. The V gene is TRBV30, the J gene TRBJ2-1; D unclear. The CDR3 contains 15 residues. Germline lookup yields CDR1 GTSNPN and CDR2 SVGIG (reference sequence). V lost 0 bases and J lost 0, with 9 bases in between. The CDR3 reads CAWSVQRNSYNEQFF. The CDR3 bases are TGTGCCTGGAGTGTACAAAGAAACTCCTACAATGAGCAGTTCTTC.

This clone was detected only a few times. This sequence joins TRBV6-4 and TRBJ2-1; 9 bases are a match to TRBD2. CDR1 is MRHNA, CDR2 SNTAGT, per germline. V dropped 2 bases and J dropped 7; count of bases not matched to a gene: 6. CDR3 length: 15 residues. CDR3 amino acids: CASSDGSSGANEQFF. Here the CDR3 DNA reads TGTGCCAGCAGTGACGGTTCTAGCGGGGCTAATGAGCAGTTCTTC.

The CDR3 here is CASSLLQGETQYF. CDR3 nucleotide sequence: TGTGCCAGCAGCTTACTACAGGGCGAGACCCAGTACTTC. This chain connects TRBV7-3 to TRBJ2-5, with D tentatively TRBD1 (6 bases). V dropped 2 bases and J dropped 5 bases, with 9 bases sitting between them. This CDR3 is built from 13 residues. Germline V lookup: CDR1 SGHTA, CDR2 FQGTGA.

The chain couples TRBV6-1 to TRBJ2-3; the match to TRBD2 covers 10 bases. J lost 4 bases, V lost 4 bases, and 5 bases had no gene match. CDR1 and CDR2 (germline): MNHNS, SASEGT. This CDR3 is built from 15 residues. The CDR3 here is CASSASSGSPDTQYF. CDR3 in DNA: TGTGCCAGCAGTGCGTCTAGCGGGAGCCCAGATACGCAGTATTTT.

The chain combines TRBV2 with TRBJ1-2; 7 bases align to TRBD1. V lost 4 bases to trimming and J lost 3 bases; unmatched junction nucleotides: 11. Germline V gene data show CDR1 as SNHLY and CDR2 as FYNNEI. CDR3 size: 16 residues. The CDR3: CASSANRGSGDYGYTF. The CDR3 coding sequence is TGTGCCAGCAGTGCCAACAGGGGCAGCGGGGACTATGGCTACACCTTC.

The chain employs TRBV6-5 and TRBJ1-2; D may be TRBD1 (6 bases). This CDR3 comprises 15 residues. The V and J ends lost 1 base and 4 bases respectively, with 13 bases between them. Germline V gives CDR1 MNHEY, CDR2 SVGAGI. CDR3 bases: TGTGCCAGCAGTTACTGGCCGCCGGACAGCTATGGCTACACCTTC. Protein sequence: CASSYWPPDSYGYTF.

The gene calls are TRBV2 and TRBJ1-1; no firm D call. Germline CDR1 reads SNHLY; CDR2 reads FYNNEI. CDR3 length: 11 residues. The V end lost 6 bases, the J end lost 8 bases, and 10 bases lay between the germline ends. The CDR3: CASSPSKEAFF. The CDR3, as DNA: TGTGCCAGCAGCCCATCGAAGGAAGCTTTCTTT.

This rearrangement joins TRBV4-1 to TRBJ2-1, with D possibly TRBD2 on 6 matching bases. V shed 0 bases and J shed 7 bases, with 16 bases lying between them. The CDR3 is made up of 16 amino acids. In germline, CDR1 is MGHRA, CDR2 YSYEKL. The DNA of the CDR3 is TGCGCCAGCAGCCAAGATTGGGCGGGGTCGGGGAATGAGCAGTTCTTC. Translated, it gives CASSQDWAGSGNEQFF.

The chain has TRBV6-4 and TRBJ2-2, with D unresolved. The ends were cut back, 2 bases at V and 4 bases at J, with 5 bases in the middle. This CDR3 region has 13 residues. The V gene's germline CDR1 is MRHNA and CDR2 SNTAGT. CDR3 sequence: CASSDRITGELFF. CDR3 nucleotides: TGTGCCAGCAGTGACAGGATCACCGGGGAGCTGTTTTTT.

This sequence joins TRBV2 and TRBJ1-4; the match to TRBD1 covers 7 bases. The V and J ends lost 4 bases and 8 bases, in that order; junction bases with no gene match: 10. The CDR3 has 15 amino acids. Germline assignment: CDR1 SNHLY and CDR2 FYNNEI. The CDR3 nucleotides read TGTGCCAGCAGTGCCACGCCGGGACAGTCCGAAAAACTGTTTTTT. Translating gives CASSATPGQSEKLFF.